Shown below are 28 T cell receptor beta chains from a single sample sequenced in a study of T cell repertoires in cytomegalovirus infection. TCRdb re-analysed the reads in MiXCR, keeping a single row per CDR3 protein. The sample has about 100,000 distinct CDR3 sequences, more than 15% seen once; the top ten hold about 7.3%. Specimen: PBMCs. These receptors all come from a human donor in good health (CMV status not recorded). Some clones in this sample may be carry-over from other donors' samples.

This clonotype was observed a few times. The genes are TRBV7-8 and TRBJ1-1; D unclear. Germline V CDR1 and CDR2: SGHVS, FQNEAQ. The V end was cut by 4 bases, the J end by 5 bases, with 8 bases between. This CDR3 has 12 residues. The CDR3 protein is CASSSGRTEAFF. CDR3 nucleotides: TGTGCCAGCAGCTCTGGGCGGACTGAAGCTTTCTTT.

In its sample, this clonotype was seen many times. V usage is TRBV7-2 and J usage is TRBJ1-2, with 7 bases lining up with TRBD1. The CDR3 spans 15 residues. Germline V gene data show CDR1 as SGHTA and CDR2 as FQGNSA. V trimming: 1 base; J trimming: 8 bases; junction bases outside the gene matches: 10. The CDR3: CASSLDGRTGRGYTF. CDR3 DNA: TGTGCCAGCAGCTTAGATGGGCGGACAGGTCGGGGCTACACCTTC. Complete variable domain (other parts from reference TRBV7-2 and TRBJ1-2): GAGVSQSPSNKVTEKGKDVELRCDPISGHTALYWYRQSLGQGLEFLIYFQGNSAPDKSGLPSDRFSAERTGGSVSTLTIQRTQQEDSAVYLCASSLDGRTGRGYTFGSGTRLTVV.

CDR3 residues: CASSGGHSSGANVLTF. The CDR3 coding sequence is TGTGCCAGCTCCGGGGGACACAGCTCTGGGGCCAACGTCCTGACTTTC. The chain recombines TRBV18 with TRBJ2-6, with D possibly being TRBD1 or TRBD2 (6 bases each). Germline V lookup: CDR1 KGHSH, CDR2 LQKENI. V was trimmed by 6 bases and J by 0 bases, leaving 12 bases between them. The CDR3 sequence is 16 residues long.

The table lists this clonotype with a few counts. V and J are TRBV7-8 and TRBJ2-7; the D gene is possibly TRBD2 (5 bases). The CDR3 sequence is 14 residues long. Germline V gene data show CDR1 as SGHVS and CDR2 as FQNEAQ. V lost 0 bases to trimming and J lost 2 bases, with 8 bases between them. CDR3 sequence reads: CASSLALGAYEQYF. The CDR3 nucleotides read TGTGCCAGCAGCTTAGCGCTCGGGGCCTACGAGCAGTACTTC.

This clonotype was seen many times. The CDR3 sequence: CASSLATGAVNEQYF. In nucleotides, the CDR3 is TGTGCCAGCAGCTTAGCCACAGGAGCGGTAAACGAGCAGTACTTC. The chain has TRBV7-9 and TRBJ2-7; D could derive from TRBD1 or TRBD2 (5 bases each). With 0 bases removed from V and 5 bases from J, the gap between germline ends came to 14 bases. This CDR3 is built from 15 residues. Germline assignment: CDR1 SEHNR and CDR2 FQNEAQ (reference sequence). The full variable domain, its missing parts supplied by reference TRBV7-9 and TRBJ2-7, is DTGVSQNPRHKITKRGQNVTFRCDPISEHNRLYWYRQTLGQGPEFLTYFQNEAQLEKSRLLSDRFSAERPKGSFSTLEIQRTEQGDSAMYLCASSLATGAVNEQYFGPGTRLTVT.

V usage is TRBV20-1 and J usage is TRBJ2-2, with a weak D call TRBD1 (5 bases). Germline CDR1 and CDR2: DFQATT and SNEGSKA (reference sequence). V was clipped by 6 bases and J by 3 bases, with 14 bases between them. The CDR3 length is 14 residues. The CDR3 is CSARGRADTGELFF. The CDR3 DNA sequence: TGCAGTGCAAGGGGCAGGGCGGACACCGGGGAGCTGTTTTTT.

This clonotype is classed as medium-sized. The chain is built from TRBV7-9 and TRBJ2-3, with a possible D match to TRBD1 (5 bases). The germline V gene encodes CDR1 SEHNR and CDR2 FQNEAQ (reference sequence). V was pared by 5 bases and J by 5 bases, with 23 bases between. The CDR3 length is 17 residues. The CDR3 spells CASSPLLAIGARDTQYF. CDR3 DNA: TGTGCCAGCAGCCCCCTCTTGGCCATTGGGGCGAGAGATACGCAGTATTTT. Based on the CDR3 plus reference TRBV7-9 and TRBJ2-3, the full variable domain is DTGVSQNPRHKITKRGQNVTFRCDPISEHNRLYWYRQTLGQGPEFLTYFQNEAQLEKSRLLSDRFSAERPKGSFSTLEIQRTEQGDSAMYLCASSPLLAIGARDTQYFGPGTRLTVL.

This rearrangement joins TRBV30 to TRBJ1-3; no definite D call. Per germline, CDR1 GTSNPN and CDR2 SVGIG (reference sequence). Trimming stripped 3 bases from V and 11 bases from J, with 14 bases between. This CDR3 is 12 amino acids long. In DNA form, the CDR3 reads TGTGCCTGGAGAGCCTCCGAAGGGCCCATATATTTT. It is translated as CAWRASEGPIYF.

The sample holds many counts of this clonotype. J is TRBJ1-1 and V is TRBV19; D gene ambiguous. The germline V gene has CDR1 LNHDA and CDR2 SQIVND (reference sequence). With 3 bases removed from V and 1 base from J, the gap between germline ends came to 12 bases. The length of the CDR3 is 15 residues. The CDR3 loop is CASSIKAGSNTEAFF. The CDR3 nucleotides read TGTGCCAGTAGTATTAAGGCAGGTTCGAACACTGAAGCTTTCTTT.

This clonotype was observed a handful of times. The chain links TRBV7-2 to TRBJ1-1; 10 bases are shared with TRBD1. This CDR3 comprises 18 residues. With 2 bases clipped from V and 1 base from J, the junction kept 10 bases outside the gene matches. CDR1 and CDR2 from the germline V gene are SGHTA and FQGNSA. The CDR3: CASSLLTGQGRRNTEAFF. The CDR3 nucleotides read TGTGCCAGCAGCTTACTAACGGGACAGGGGCGTAGGAACACTGAAGCTTTCTTT.

The J gene is TRBJ1-3, the V gene TRBV6-5; D is perhaps TRBD1 (5 bases). This CDR3 has 15 amino acids. The V and J ends lost 4 bases and 0 bases respectively, with 10 bases between them. Germline V gene sequence: CDR1 MNHEY, CDR2 SVGAGI. This CDR3 reads CASSWNRFSGNTIYF. In nucleotides, the CDR3 is TGTGCCAGCAGTTGGAACAGGTTCTCTGGAAACACCATATATTTT.

The chain recombines TRBV12-3 or TRBV12-4 with TRBJ1-1; 7 nucleotides align to TRBD1. The V and J ends lost 3 bases and 1 base, in that order; junction bases with no gene match: 2. There are 14 residues in the CDR3. In DNA, the CDR3 is TGTGCCAGCAGTTTTGCAGGGGGGAACACTGAAGCTTTCTTT. Amino acid sequence: CASSFAGGNTEAFF.

On this clonotype itself: A much larger clone differs by one base, so this may be a read error. This chain uses TRBV7-8 with TRBJ2-3; 11 nucleotides agree with TRBD2. CDR3 length: 17 residues. Germline V gene data show CDR1 as SGHVS and CDR2 as FQNEAQ. As DNA, the CDR3 is TGTGCCAGCAGGTTAGAACTAGCGGGGGAGTTGACAGATACGCAGTATTTT. It is translated as CASRLELAGELTDTQYF.

The V call is TRBV5-1, the J call TRBJ2-1, with 8 bases fitting TRBD2. V dropped 0 bases and J dropped 4; count of bases not matched to a gene: 6. Germline values: CDR1 SGHRS, CDR2 YFSETQ. The CDR3 is 16 residues long. This chain's CDR3 is CASSLEGLGAYNEQFF. The CDR3 coding sequence is TGCGCCAGCAGCTTGGAGGGACTAGGGGCTTACAATGAGCAGTTCTTC.

The rearrangement uses TRBV28 and TRBJ2-7; tentatively, D is TRBD1 (6 bases). The CDR3 runs to 15 residues. From germline, CDR1 is MDHEN and CDR2 SYDVKM. V lost 6 bases, J lost 7 bases, and 22 bases lay in between. For the CDR3, the DNA is TGTGCCAGCAGCATCACTTCAGGGGATCAGCGGGAGCAGTACTTC. Amino acid sequence: CASSITSGDQREQYF.

A few counts support this clonotype. J is TRBJ1-4 and V is TRBV4-2, with TRBD1 matching over 9 bases. There are 17 residues in the CDR3. Germline V gene lookup returns CDR1 LGHNA and CDR2 YNFKEQ. With 3 bases clipped from V and 0 bases from J, the junction kept 5 bases outside the gene matches. CDR3 in amino acids: CASSQGQGFSTNEKLFF. CDR3 nucleotide sequence: TGTGCCAGCAGCCAGGGACAGGGATTTTCAACTAATGAAAAACTGTTTTTT.

The V call is TRBV7-3, the J call TRBJ2-7; 9 bases line up with TRBD1. This CDR3 has 14 residues. Trimming took 5 bases from V and 3 from J; bases not matched to a gene: 5. The germline V gene has CDR1 SGHTA and CDR2 FQGTGA. The CDR3: CASSLQGANYEQYF. Written as DNA, the CDR3 is TGTGCCAGCAGCCTACAGGGGGCGAACTACGAGCAGTACTTC.

The V call is TRBV7-2, the J call TRBJ1-2; D is ambiguous. The CDR3 extends over 16 amino acids. CDR1 is SGHTA, CDR2 FQGNSA, per germline. The V gene lost 5 bases and the J gene lost 1 base, with 17 bases spanning the gap. CDR3 protein: CASSRRHGRFNYGYTF. As DNA, the CDR3 is TGTGCCAGCAGCCGAAGACACGGGCGGTTTAACTATGGCTACACCTTC.

In its sample, this clonotype was seen a few times. The rearrangement links TRBV19 to TRBJ1-5; D unclear. Germline values: CDR1 LNHDA, CDR2 SQIVND (reference sequence). The ends were cut back, 6 bases at V and 1 base at J, with 4 bases in the middle. The CDR3 is made up of 12 amino acids. CDR3 nucleotide sequence: TGTGCCAGTAGACAGAGCAATCAGCCCCAGCATTTT. Its protein is CASRQSNQPQHF.

Note on this clonotype: The CDR3 does not end in the conserved phenylalanine or tryptophan, so this is likely a read error. The chain joins TRBV7-2 to TRBJ1-1, with D perhaps TRBD1 (6 bases). V was trimmed by 3 bases and J by 4 bases, leaving 15 bases between them. CDR3 length equals 15 residues. Germline V gives CDR1 SGHTA, CDR2 FQGNSA. CDR3 amino acids: CASSLGRQASTEAFL. The CDR3 DNA follows: TGTGCCAGCAGCTTGGGTAGACAGGCATCCACTGAAGCTTTCTTA.

This clonotype was detected only a few times. The CDR3 sequence is CASRTSGGTDTQYF. The DNA of the CDR3 is TGTGCCAGCAGAACTAGCGGAGGAACAGATACGCAGTATTTT. The chain combines TRBV2 with TRBJ2-3, with TRBD2 matching over 8 bases. The germline gives CDR1 SNHLY, CDR2 FYNNEI. CDR3 size: 14 residues. V shed 6 bases and J 3 bases; nucleotides not matched to a gene: 5.

The J gene is TRBJ2-7, the V gene TRBV18; TRBD1 matches 12 bases. After removal of 5 bases from V and 6 bases from J, the junction contained 2 bases not matched to a gene. The CDR3 covers 13 residues. CDR1 and CDR2 (germline): KGHSH, LQKENI. The CDR3 reads CASSGTGGGEQYF. The DNA of the CDR3 is TGTGCCAGCTCAGGGACAGGGGGCGGCGAGCAGTACTTC.

The chain couples TRBV10-3 to TRBJ1-2, with D perhaps matching TRBD1 (6 bases). CDR1 ENHRY and CDR2 SYGVKD come from the germline V gene. The CDR3 is 15 amino acids. V shed 6 bases and J shed 6 bases, with 20 bases lying between them. CDR3 in DNA: TGTGCCATCAGGGAAGGTGGCAGGGAGGGGGATGGCTACACCTTC. It is translated as CAIREGGREGDGYTF.

The chain combines TRBV29-1 with TRBJ1-4; D not resolved. The V gene's germline CDR1 is SQVTM and CDR2 ANQGSEA. V was clipped by 5 bases and J by 6 bases, with 13 bases between them. This CDR3 has 13 amino acids. The CDR3 sequence is CSVYSAWDEKLFF. Here the CDR3 DNA reads TGCAGCGTTTACAGCGCCTGGGATGAAAAACTGTTTTTT.

This clonotype was observed a few times. The CDR3 sequence is CASSSVGNTIYF. The CDR3 DNA sequence: TGTGCCAGCAGCTCGGTCGGAAACACCATATATTTT. V usage is TRBV11-2 and J usage is TRBJ1-3; no clear D. The CDR3 sequence is 12 residues long. Germline V lookup: CDR1 SGHAT, CDR2 FQNNGV. Trimming removed 4 bases at V and 4 bases at J, with 5 bases between.

The chain has TRBV2 and TRBJ1-1; no definite D call. Germline CDR1 reads SNHLY; CDR2 reads FYNNEI. The germline V and J ends were trimmed by 4 bases and 4 bases, with 4 bases remaining between them. This CDR3 spans 11 amino acids. In DNA form, the CDR3 reads TGTGCCAGCAGTGGGATCACTGAAGCTTTCTTT. Protein sequence: CASSGITEAFF.

This clonotype has ten or more counts. V gene TRBV7-2 combines with J gene TRBJ2-3, with 7 positions matching TRBD1. The junction had 6 bases not matched to a gene; V was cut back by 5 bases and J by 1 base. This CDR3 contains 15 residues. Looked up from germline, CDR1 is SGHTA and CDR2 is FQGNSA. Here the CDR3 reads CASSPQGFGTDTQYF. In nucleotides, the CDR3 is TGTGCCAGCAGCCCACAGGGGTTCGGCACAGATACGCAGTATTTT.

At least ten counts were recorded for this clonotype. This chain joins TRBV7-2 and TRBJ2-3, with a weak D call TRBD2 (7 bases). Per the germline V gene, CDR1 is SGHTA and CDR2 is FQGNSA. The CDR3 loop spans 15 amino acids. V lost 5 bases and J lost 6, with 18 bases in between. CDR3 region: CASSPQGRGADTQYF. The CDR3 nucleotides read TGTGCCAGCAGCCCACAGGGTCGGGGGGCCGATACGCAGTATTTT.